These 20 T cell receptor beta chains came from one sample sequenced in a study of identical twins. TCRdb re-analysed the 5' RACE reads in MiXCR, keeping a single row per CDR3 protein. The sample carries some 240,000 distinct CDR3 sequences, roughly 10% recorded once. What was sequenced was memory T cells sorted from blood. These receptors originate from a man in his fifties in good health.

This clonotype was detected many times. The chain uses TRBV4-3 and TRBJ2-4; D remains unclear. Between the trimmed V and J ends, which lost 0 bases and 3 bases, there was a span of 12 bases. There are 16 residues in the CDR3. Germline V gene lookup returns CDR1 LGHNA and CDR2 YSLEER. The chain's CDR3 is CASSQDARVGKNIQYF. In DNA form, the CDR3 reads TGCGCCAGCAGCCAAGACGCCAGAGTGGGCAAAAACATTCAGTACTTC.

This clonotype was seen only a few times. The gene calls are TRBV20-1 and TRBJ2-1, with 10 positions matching TRBD2. Losses at the gene ends were 3 bases for V and 8 bases for J; bases not matched to a gene: 4. The CDR3 spans 13 residues. The germline gives CDR1 DFQATT, CDR2 SNEGSKA (reference sequence). The CDR3 region has the DNA TGCAGTGCTAGGGCTAGCGGGGGATATGAGCAGTTCTTC. This encodes CSARASGGYEQFF.

A few counts support this clonotype. The chain has TRBV4-2 and TRBJ2-1; no firm D call. This CDR3 is built from 13 residues. The germline CDR1 and CDR2 sequences are LGHNA and YNFKEQ. V was clipped by 0 bases and J by 8 bases, with 8 bases between them. CDR3 residues: CASSQERMDEQFF. DNA of the CDR3: TGTGCCAGCAGCCAAGAGAGAATGGATGAGCAGTTCTTC.

The chain carries TRBV7-9 and TRBJ1-6; perhaps TRBD1 as D (5 bases). The V and J ends lost 0 bases and 8 bases respectively, with 11 bases between them. The CDR3 spans 15 residues. Germline-derived CDR1 and CDR2 are SEHNR and FQNEAQ (reference sequence). CDR3 nucleotides: TGTGCCAGCAGCTTAGCGGGCCAGGGCGATTCACCCCTCCACTTT. Translating it yields CASSLAGQGDSPLHF. The whole variable domain, remainder taken from reference TRBV7-9 and TRBJ1-6, is DTGVSQNPRHKITKRGQNVTFRCDPISEHNRLYWYRQTLGQGPEFLTYFQNEAQLEKSRLLSDRFSAERPKGSFSTLEIQRTEQGDSAMYLCASSLAGQGDSPLHFGNGTRLTVT.

This clonotype has at least ten counts. The chain joins TRBV9 to TRBJ2-2; the D is unclear. The CDR3 runs 12 residues. Germline CDR1 and CDR2: SGDLS and YYNGEE. V lost 2 bases and J lost 5, with 4 bases in between. Here the CDR3 reads CASSVATGELFF. DNA of the CDR3: TGTGCCAGCAGCGTGGCGACCGGGGAGCTGTTTTTT.

With respect to this clonotype: This may come from a read error, since a much larger clone is one base off. The missing conserved phenylalanine or tryptophan at the end of this CDR3 makes a read error likely. This rearrangement joins TRBV28 to TRBJ2-1; a weak D match, TRBD2 (8 bases). The CDR3 totals 18 residues. Trimming took 5 bases from V and 3 from J, leaving 23 bases between them. Germline loops: CDR1 MDHEN, CDR2 SYDVKM. This CDR3 is CASSPTQGGGGHYNEQFI. In nucleotides, the CDR3 is TGTGCCAGCAGTCCGACCCAGGGGGGCGGGGGGCACTACAATGAGCAGTTCATC.

V gene TRBV20-1 combines with J gene TRBJ2-5, with D possibly being TRBD1 or TRBD2 (5 bases each). Per the germline V gene, CDR1 is DFQATT and CDR2 is SNEGSKA (reference sequence). CDR3 length: 11 amino acids. V was cut by 5 bases and J by 2 bases, with 6 bases left in between. CDR3 nucleotide sequence: TGCAGTGCTGGGGGTCAAGAGACCCAGTACTTC. Translated, it gives CSAGGQETQYF.

Ten or more counts support this clonotype. The chain is built from TRBV11-3 and TRBJ2-1, with 8 nucleotides matching TRBD2. J lost 7 bases, V lost 4 bases, and 9 bases had no gene match. CDR1 SGHNT and CDR2 YENEEA come from the germline V gene. There are 15 residues in the CDR3. The CDR3 DNA follows: TGTGCCAGCAGCTACGGGGGACTAGGTGGGAATGAGCAGTTCTTC. Protein sequence: CASSYGGLGGNEQFF.

This clonotype was picked up a small number of times. The chain is built from TRBV7-8 and TRBJ1-5; D unresolved. V lost 5 bases and J lost 6, with 17 bases in between. CDR1 is SGHVS and CDR2 is FQNEAQ in the germline V gene. The CDR3 covers 15 residues. CDR3 coding DNA: TGTGCCAGCAGCCCGGTCGTCAGAAGCGGTCAGCCCCAGCATTTT. Translation: CASSPVVRSGQPQHF. Full variable domain (remainder filled in from reference TRBV7-8 and TRBJ1-5): GAGVSQSPRYKVAKRGQDVALRCDPISGHVSLFWYQQALGQGPEFLTYFQNEAQLDKSGLPSDRFFAERPEGSVSTLKIQRTQQEDSAVYLCASSPVVRSGQPQHFGDGTRLSIL.

Ten or more counts support this clonotype. The CDR3 loop reads CASIESLTFSGNTIYF. CDR3 nucleotides: TGTGCCAGCATAGAATCACTTACATTCTCTGGAAACACCATATATTTT. This chain uses TRBV6-1 with TRBJ1-3; D uncertain. Trimming stripped 7 bases from V and 0 bases from J, with 16 bases between. Germline loops: CDR1 MNHNS, CDR2 SASEGT. The CDR3 extends over 16 amino acids.

This clonotype has more than one count but fewer than ten. The chain employs TRBV10-3 and TRBJ2-7; D call uncertain. V lost 3 bases and J 5 bases, leaving 14 bases between the germline ends. This CDR3 has 14 amino acids. CDR1 is ENHRY, CDR2 SYGVKD, per germline. The CDR3 DNA sequence: TGTGCCATCAGTGACCCTCGGTTGGACGACGAGCAGTACTTC. Protein: CAISDPRLDDEQYF.

This clonotype was seen repeatedly, ten times or more. V is TRBV4-3 and J is TRBJ2-3; 11 bases align to TRBD2. J lost 9 bases, V lost 0 bases, and 11 bases had no gene match. This CDR3 contains 17 residues. Germline CDR1 and CDR2: LGHNA and YSLEER. CDR3 nucleotide sequence: TGCGCCAGCAGCCAAGATTGGATAGCGGGGGGGTTTAGAACGCAGTATTTT. This sequence encodes CASSQDWIAGGFRTQYF.

The rearrangement links TRBV28 to TRBJ2-3; D remains ambiguous. This CDR3 region has 16 residues. The germline CDR1 and CDR2 sequences are MDHEN and SYDVKM. The germline V and J ends were trimmed by 5 bases and 1 base, with 16 bases remaining between them. The DNA for the CDR3 is TGTGCCAGCAGTCCTCTAACAGCCATAGGCACAGATACGCAGTATTTT. Translating gives CASSPLTAIGTDTQYF. The entire variable domain, with the rest obtained from reference TRBV28 and TRBJ2-3, is as follows: DVKVTQSSRYLVKRTGEKVFLECVQDMDHENMFWYRQDPGLGLRLIYFSYDVKMKEKGDIPEGYSVSREKKERFSLILESASTNQTSMYLCASSPLTAIGTDTQYFGPGTRLTVL.

This clonotype was counted ten times or more. The rearrangement joins TRBV28 to TRBJ1-1; D possibly corresponds to TRBD1 (5 bases). Trimming pared 11 bases from V and 2 bases from J, leaving 12 bases between. This CDR3 contains 12 residues. Looked up from germline, CDR1 is MDHEN and CDR2 is SYDVKM. DNA for the CDR3: TGTGCCGCAAGGCAGGGTAACACTGAAGCTTTCTTT. It translates to CAARQGNTEAFF.

This clonotype occurred a few times. This chain connects TRBV6-1 to TRBJ2-2, with D possibly TRBD2 on 5 matching bases. In germline, CDR1 is MNHNS, CDR2 SASEGT. This CDR3 has 15 amino acids. Trimming removed 5 bases from V and 4 bases from J, with 14 bases in between. The CDR3 loop reads CASSRTATGTGELFF. The CDR3, as DNA: TGTGCCAGCAGTAGGACTGCGACGGGCACCGGGGAGCTGTTTTTT.

This clonotype was found a few times. The rearrangement joins TRBV20-1 to TRBJ1-5; 9 bases are a match to TRBD1. The ends lost 0 bases at V and 2 bases at J; junction bases unmatched: 8. The CDR3 has 17 amino acids. Germline-derived CDR1 and CDR2 are DFQATT and SNEGSKA (reference sequence). As DNA, the CDR3 is TGCAGTGCTAGAGAGCCCCCGGACAGGGGAGGCAATCAGCCCCAGCATTTT. Translated: CSAREPPDRGGNQPQHF.

This clonotype was seen many times. This chain uses TRBV27 with TRBJ2-5; TRBD2 aligns across 11 bases. CDR1 MNHEY and CDR2 SMNVEV come from the germline V gene (reference sequence). The CDR3 covers 15 residues. The trim removed 5 bases at V and 4 bases at J, leaving 6 bases unmatched. The CDR3 nucleotides read TGTGCCAGCAGTGCCTCACTAGCGGGAGTAGAGACCCAGTACTTC. Translation gives CASSASLAGVETQYF.

This clonotype came up a few times. The chain has TRBV9 and TRBJ1-5; 7 bases align to TRBD1. This CDR3 has 16 residues. With V trimmed by 4 bases and J by 7 bases, 14 bases remained unmatched. From germline, CDR1 is SGDLS and CDR2 YYNGEE. The CDR3 sequence is CASSPGAGGVGQPQHF. For the CDR3, the DNA is TGTGCCAGCAGCCCAGGGGCAGGGGGAGTGGGGCAGCCCCAGCATTTT.

This clonotype was counted many times. V is TRBV15 and J is TRBJ1-4, with no clear D. The CDR3 runs 14 residues. With 1 base removed from V and 0 bases from J, the gap between germline ends came to 3 bases. CDR1 is LNHNV and CDR2 is YYDKDF in the germline V gene (reference sequence). CDR3 residues: CATSRAATNEKLFF. CDR3 DNA: TGTGCCACCAGCAGAGCTGCAACTAATGAAAAACTGTTTTTT.

This clonotype occurred a few times. The chain couples TRBV28 to TRBJ2-1, with 7 bases that match TRBD2. The CDR3 contains 17 residues. CDR1 and CDR2 from the germline V gene are MDHEN and SYDVKM. With V trimmed by 4 bases and J by 6 bases, 15 bases remained unmatched. CDR3 protein: CASSSPLALPKGNEQFF. CDR3 sequence (DNA): TGTGCCAGCAGTTCGCCACTAGCGCTCCCCAAGGGCAATGAGCAGTTCTTC.